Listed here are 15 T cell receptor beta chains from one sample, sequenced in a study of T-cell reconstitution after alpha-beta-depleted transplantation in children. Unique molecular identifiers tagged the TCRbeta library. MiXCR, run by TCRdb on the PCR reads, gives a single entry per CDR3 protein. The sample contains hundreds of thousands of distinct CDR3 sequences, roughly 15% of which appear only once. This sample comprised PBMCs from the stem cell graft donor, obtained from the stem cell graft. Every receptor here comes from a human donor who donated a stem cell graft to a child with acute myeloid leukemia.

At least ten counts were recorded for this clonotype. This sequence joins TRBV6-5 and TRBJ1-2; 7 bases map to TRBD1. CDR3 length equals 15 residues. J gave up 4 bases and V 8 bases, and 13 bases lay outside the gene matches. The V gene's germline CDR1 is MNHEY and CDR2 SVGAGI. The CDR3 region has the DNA TGTGCCAGCCAAGCCGAGGGGGCAGGGAGCTATGGCTACACCTTC. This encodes CASQAEGAGSYGYTF.

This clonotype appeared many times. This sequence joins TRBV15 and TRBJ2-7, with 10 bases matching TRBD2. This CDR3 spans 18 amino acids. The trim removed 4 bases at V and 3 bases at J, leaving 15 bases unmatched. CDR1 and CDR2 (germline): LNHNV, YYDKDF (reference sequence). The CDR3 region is CATSIREARLAGDYEQYV. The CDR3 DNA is TGTGCCACCAGCATCCGTGAAGCTCGGCTAGCGGGGGACTACGAGCAGTACGTC.

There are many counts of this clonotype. The CDR3 DNA sequence: TGTGCCAGCAACCCGAACGGGCCGTGGGAGCAGTTCTTC. Its translation is CASNPNGPWEQFF. The rearrangement links TRBV7-2 to TRBJ2-1, with no clear D. The CDR3 is 13 residues long. Trimming shortened V by 7 bases and J by 10 bases, and 17 bases separated the two germline ends. Germline CDR1 SGHTA, CDR2 FQGNSA. The whole variable domain, filled in from reference TRBV7-2 and TRBJ2-1, reads GAGVSQSPSNKVTEKGKDVELRCDPISGHTALYWYRQSLGQGLEFLIYFQGNSAPDKSGLPSDRFSAERTGGSVSTLTIQRTQQEDSAVYLCASNPNGPWEQFFGPGTRLTVL.

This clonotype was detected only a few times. CDR3 amino acids: CASSPSSGSYNSPLHF. The CDR3 bases are TGTGCCAGCAGCCCTTCTTCGGGCTCCTATAATTCACCCCTCCACTTT. The chain is built from TRBV11-2 and TRBJ1-6; D is undetermined. Looked up from germline, CDR1 is SGHAT and CDR2 is FQNNGV. The CDR3 spans 16 residues. Trimming removed 5 bases from V and 0 bases from J, with 11 bases in between.

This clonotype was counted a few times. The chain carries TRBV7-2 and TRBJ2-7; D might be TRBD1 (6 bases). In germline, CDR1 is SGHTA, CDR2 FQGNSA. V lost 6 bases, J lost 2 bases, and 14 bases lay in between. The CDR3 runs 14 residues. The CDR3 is CASRKQGSPYEQYF. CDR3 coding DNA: TGTGCCAGCAGGAAACAGGGATCCCCCTACGAGCAGTACTTC.

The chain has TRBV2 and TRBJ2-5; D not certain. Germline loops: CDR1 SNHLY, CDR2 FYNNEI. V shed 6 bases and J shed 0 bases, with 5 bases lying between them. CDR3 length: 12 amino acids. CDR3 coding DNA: TGTGCCAGCAGGCGCAACCAAGAGACCCAGTACTTC. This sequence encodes CASRRNQETQYF.

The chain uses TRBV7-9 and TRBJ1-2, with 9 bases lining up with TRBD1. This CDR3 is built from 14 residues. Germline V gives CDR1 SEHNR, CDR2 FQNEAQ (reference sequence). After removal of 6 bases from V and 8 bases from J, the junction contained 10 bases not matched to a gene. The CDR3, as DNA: TGTGCCAGCAGGTTTGGGGACAGGGTGGACGGCTACACCTTC. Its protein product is CASRFGDRVDGYTF.

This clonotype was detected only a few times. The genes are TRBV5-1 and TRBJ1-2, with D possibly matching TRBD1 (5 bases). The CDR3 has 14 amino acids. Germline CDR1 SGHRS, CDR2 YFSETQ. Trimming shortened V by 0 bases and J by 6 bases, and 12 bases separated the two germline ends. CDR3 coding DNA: TGCGCCAGCAGCTTGGAGGGGTTCTCGGATGGCTACACCTTC. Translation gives CASSLEGFSDGYTF.

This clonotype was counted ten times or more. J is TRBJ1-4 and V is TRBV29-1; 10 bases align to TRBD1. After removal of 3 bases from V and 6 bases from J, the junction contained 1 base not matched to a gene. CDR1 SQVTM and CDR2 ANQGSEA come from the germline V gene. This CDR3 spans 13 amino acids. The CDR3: CSVEGTGDEKLFF. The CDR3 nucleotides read TGCAGCGTTGAGGGGACAGGGGATGAAAAACTGTTTTTT.

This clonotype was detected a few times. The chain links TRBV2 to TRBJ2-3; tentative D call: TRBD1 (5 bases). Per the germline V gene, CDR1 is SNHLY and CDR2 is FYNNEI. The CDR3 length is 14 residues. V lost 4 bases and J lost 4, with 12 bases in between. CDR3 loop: CASSGSGMPDTQYF. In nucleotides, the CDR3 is TGTGCCAGCAGTGGTTCAGGGATGCCAGATACGCAGTATTTT.

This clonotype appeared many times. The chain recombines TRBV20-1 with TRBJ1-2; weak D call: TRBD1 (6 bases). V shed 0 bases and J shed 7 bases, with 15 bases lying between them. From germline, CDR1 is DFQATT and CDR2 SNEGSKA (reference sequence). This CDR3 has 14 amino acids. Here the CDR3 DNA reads TGCAGTGCTAGAGATGGGTGGGGAGGGGGTGGCTACACCTTC. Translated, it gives CSARDGWGGGGYTF.

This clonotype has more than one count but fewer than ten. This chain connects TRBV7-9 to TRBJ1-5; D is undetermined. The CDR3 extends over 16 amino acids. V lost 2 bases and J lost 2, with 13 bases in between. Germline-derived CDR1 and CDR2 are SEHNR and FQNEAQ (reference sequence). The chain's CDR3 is CASSLSRGEGNQPQHF. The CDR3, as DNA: TGTGCCAGCAGCTTATCTCGGGGTGAGGGCAATCAGCCCCAGCATTTT.

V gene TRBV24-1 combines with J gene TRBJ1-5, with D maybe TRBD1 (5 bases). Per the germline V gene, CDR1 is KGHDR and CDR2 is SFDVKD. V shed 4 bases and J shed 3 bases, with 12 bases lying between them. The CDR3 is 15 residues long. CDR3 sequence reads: CATSEGSGANQPQHF. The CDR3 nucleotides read TGTGCCACCAGTGAAGGTTCCGGGGCCAATCAGCCCCAGCATTTT.

The CDR3 sequence: CASSLARAVGIQETQYF. CDR3 nucleotides: TGTGCCAGCAGCTTAGCGAGGGCGGTCGGCATCCAAGAGACCCAGTACTTC. The chain combines TRBV7-9 with TRBJ2-5, with a possible D match to TRBD2 (5 bases). CDR3 length: 17 residues. Between the trimmed V and J ends, which lost 0 bases and 1 base, there was a span of 15 bases. Germline CDR1 reads SEHNR; CDR2 reads FQNEAQ (reference sequence).

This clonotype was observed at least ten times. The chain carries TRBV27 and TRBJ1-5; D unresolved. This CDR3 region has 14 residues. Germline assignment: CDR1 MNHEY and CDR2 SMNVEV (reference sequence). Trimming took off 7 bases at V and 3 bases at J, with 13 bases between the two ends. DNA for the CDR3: TGTGCCAGCACGGCGGGCGGAAACAATCAGCCCCAGCATTTT. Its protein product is CASTAGGNNQPQHF.